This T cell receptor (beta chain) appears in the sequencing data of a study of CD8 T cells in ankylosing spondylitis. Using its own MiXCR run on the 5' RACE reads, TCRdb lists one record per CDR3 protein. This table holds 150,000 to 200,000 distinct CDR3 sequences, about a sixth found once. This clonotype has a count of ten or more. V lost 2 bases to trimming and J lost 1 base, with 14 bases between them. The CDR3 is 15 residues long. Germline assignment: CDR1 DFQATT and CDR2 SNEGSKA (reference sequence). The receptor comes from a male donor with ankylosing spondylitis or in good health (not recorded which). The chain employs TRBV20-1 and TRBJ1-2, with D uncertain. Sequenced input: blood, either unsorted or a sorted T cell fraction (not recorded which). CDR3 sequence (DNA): TGCAGTGCTAGAATGGGCTCGGCAATTAACTATGGCTACACCTTC. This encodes CSARMGSAINYGYTF.